The 17 T cell receptor beta chains reported below all come from one sample, sequenced in a study of T cell repertoires in cytomegalovirus infection. TCRdb fed the reads into MiXCR, producing one record per CDR3 protein. The sample includes 650,000 to 900,000 distinct CDR3 sequences, roughly 28% of them seen just once. No antigen has been assigned to these receptors. Material: cultured CD8+ T cells from PBMCs, obtained from culture after CMV antigen stimulation. The source is a human donor in good health (CMV status not recorded). Some clones in this sample may be carry-over from other donors' samples.

This chain joins TRBV4-1 and TRBJ1-6; D gene ambiguous. The CDR3 is 13 residues long. Trimming removed 3 bases from V and 8 bases from J, with 8 bases in between. CDR1 is MGHRA, CDR2 YSYEKL, per germline. CDR3 protein: CASSQESYSPLHF. CDR3 bases: TGCGCCAGCAGCCAGGAAAGTTATTCACCCCTCCACTTT.

This clonotype was detected only a few times. This sequence joins TRBV4-2 and TRBJ2-7, with 13 bases identical to TRBD2. V shed 4 bases, J shed 1 base, and the junction held 4 bases outside the gene matches. Germline CDR1 LGHNA, CDR2 YNFKEQ. This CDR3 is built from 16 residues. CDR3 bases: TGTGCCAGCAGCCTCGGACTAGCGGGGGCATCCTACGAGCAGTACTTC. This codes for CASSLGLAGASYEQYF.

The rearrangement uses TRBV27 and TRBJ2-7, with 7 bases aligning to TRBD1. Germline V gene sequence: CDR1 MNHEY, CDR2 SMNVEV (reference sequence). V trimming: 5 bases; J trimming: 4 bases; junction bases outside the gene matches: 8. This CDR3 is 14 amino acids long. The CDR3 spells CASSPGGAVYEQYF. As DNA, the CDR3 is TGTGCCAGCAGTCCAGGGGGAGCCGTTTACGAGCAGTACTTC.

In this sample, this clonotype turned up many times. The rearrangement links TRBV7-6 to TRBJ1-1; a weak D match, TRBD1 (6 bases). V lost 5 bases, J lost 8 bases, and 12 bases lay in between. The CDR3 consists of 12 residues. Germline V CDR1 and CDR2: SGHVS, FNYEAQ. The chain's CDR3 is CASSEGGKEAFF. The CDR3 nucleotides are TGTGCCAGCAGCGAGGGGGGTAAAGAAGCTTTCTTT.

This chain joins TRBV3-1 and TRBJ2-7; 7 nucleotides line up with TRBD1. Germline V gene lookup returns CDR1 LGHDT and CDR2 YNNKEL (reference sequence). V trimming: 1 base; J trimming: 3 bases; junction bases outside the gene matches: 9. The CDR3 totals 16 residues. CDR3 protein: CASSQALPGGFYEQYF. The CDR3 coding sequence is TGTGCCAGCAGCCAAGCGTTGCCAGGGGGTTTCTACGAGCAGTACTTC.

The gene calls are TRBV20-1 and TRBJ2-1, with TRBD2 identical over 7 bases. Germline loops: CDR1 DFQATT, CDR2 SNEGSKA (reference sequence). With 3 bases clipped from V and 6 bases from J, the junction kept 11 bases outside the gene matches. CDR3 size: 15 residues. The CDR3 DNA is TGCAGTGCTAGCGGACTAGAGGTCGGCAGCAATGAGCAGTTCTTC. This sequence encodes CSASGLEVGSNEQFF.

This clonotype has a handful of counts. The J gene is TRBJ1-5, the V gene TRBV27; D not resolved. The CDR3 has 15 residues. Trimming took 2 bases from V and 6 from J, leaving 14 bases between them. Germline assignment: CDR1 MNHEY and CDR2 SMNVEV (reference sequence). The CDR3: CASSLTGTLTQPQHF. DNA of the CDR3: TGTGCCAGCAGTTTAACGGGCACCCTGACTCAGCCCCAGCATTTT.

Concerning this clonotype itself: As the CDR3 is not closed by the conserved phenylalanine or tryptophan, this likely results from a read error. V usage is TRBV7-6 and J usage is TRBJ2-3; tentative D call: TRBD1 (7 bases). Looked up from germline, CDR1 is SGHVS and CDR2 is FNYEAQ. The V gene lost 6 bases and the J gene lost 2 bases, with 15 bases spanning the gap. The CDR3 is 15 residues long. The CDR3 reads CASRGGQTFTDTQYS. The CDR3 nucleotides read TGTGCCAGCAGGGGGGGACAGACATTCACAGATACGCAGTATTCT.

The chain recombines TRBV27 with TRBJ2-3, with D possibly being TRBD1 (6 bases). The CDR3 is made up of 16 amino acids. V was trimmed by 4 bases and J by 2 bases, leaving 16 bases between them. The germline V gene encodes CDR1 MNHEY and CDR2 SMNVEV (reference sequence). CDR3: CASSSGTRGDTDTQYF. The CDR3 DNA reads TGTGCCAGCAGTTCCGGGACAAGGGGAGACACAGATACGCAGTATTTT.

The V gene is TRBV15, the J gene TRBJ2-6, with no clear D. V was cut by 0 bases and J by 2 bases, with 8 bases left in between. Germline CDR1 reads LNHNV; CDR2 reads YYDKDF (reference sequence). CDR3 length equals 16 residues. The CDR3 region has the DNA TGTGCCACCAGCAGAGATTGGGAAGCTGGGGCCAACGTCCTGACTTTC. Translated: CATSRDWEAGANVLTF.

This clonotype was seen a few times. The V call is TRBV5-6, the J call TRBJ2-7; TRBD2 might be the D (6 bases). The germline V gene has CDR1 SGHDT and CDR2 YYEEEE. The length of the CDR3 is 14 residues. Trimming pared 4 bases from V and 3 bases from J, leaving 14 bases between. CDR3 protein: CASSPRGSLYEQYV. CDR3 coding DNA: TGTGCCAGCAGCCCCCGGGGGTCACTCTACGAGCAGTACGTC.

A few counts support this clonotype. CDR3 sequence (DNA): TGTGCCACCAGCGGTGTCCCTGGGGGGAACACTGAAGCTTTCTTT. Amino acid sequence: CATSGVPGGNTEAFF. This sequence joins TRBV15 and TRBJ1-1, with a possible D match to TRBD1 (5 bases). V was trimmed by 5 bases and J by 1 base, leaving 14 bases between them. The CDR3 has 15 residues. In germline, CDR1 is LNHNV, CDR2 YYDKDF (reference sequence). Filled out from reference TRBV15 and TRBJ1-1, the complete variable domain reads DAMVIQNPRYQVTQFGKPVTLSCSQTLNHNVMYWYQQKSSQAPKLLFHYYDKDFNNEADTPDNFQSRRPNTSFCFLDIRSPGLGDTAMYLCATSGVPGGNTEAFFGQGTRLTVV.

The rearrangement links TRBV5-1 to TRBJ1-5; D remains unclear. There are 15 residues in the CDR3. Germline V gene lookup returns CDR1 SGHRS and CDR2 YFSETQ. V was clipped by 0 bases and J by 7 bases, with 14 bases between them. The CDR3 region is CASSLEPETGQPQHF. DNA of the CDR3: TGCGCCAGCAGCTTGGAACCGGAAACGGGGCAGCCCCAGCATTTT.

The chain carries TRBV9 and TRBJ2-2; TRBD1 or TRBD2 may be the D gene (6 bases each). There are 16 residues in the CDR3. Trimming pared 1 base from V and 0 bases from J, leaving 10 bases between. Looked up from germline, CDR1 is SGDLS and CDR2 is YYNGEE. CDR3 sequence (DNA): TGTGCCAGCAGCGTAAGGGGGGCGACGAACACCGGGGAGCTGTTTTTT. Translation gives CASSVRGATNTGELFF. The full variable domain, rest sourced from reference TRBV9 and TRBJ2-2, is DSGVTQTPKHLITATGQRVTLRCSPRSGDLSVYWYQQSLDQGLQFLIQYYNGEERAKGNILERFSAQQFPDLHSELNLSSLELGDSALYFCASSVRGATNTGELFFGEGSRLTVL.

The genes are TRBV7-9 and TRBJ1-1; maybe TRBD1 (5 bases). The V gene's germline CDR1 is SEHNR and CDR2 FQNEAQ (reference sequence). This CDR3 has 12 amino acids. The ends were cut back, 3 bases at V and 7 bases at J, with 9 bases in the middle. The CDR3 loop reads CASSFGGLEAFF. As DNA, the CDR3 is TGTGCCAGCAGCTTTGGGGGACTTGAAGCTTTCTTT.

The chain employs TRBV20-1 and TRBJ1-3, with TRBD1 matching over 8 bases. The CDR3 spans 14 residues. The germline V gene has CDR1 DFQATT and CDR2 SNEGSKA (reference sequence). The V and J ends lost 4 bases and 6 bases, in that order; junction bases with no gene match: 8. The DNA of the CDR3 is TGCAGTGCTACCTCAGGGGGCTTAGAAAACACCATATATTTT. Amino acid sequence: CSATSGGLENTIYF.

This chain links TRBV7-9 with TRBJ1-1, with D perhaps matching TRBD1 (6 bases). V was pared by 4 bases and J by 6 bases, with 12 bases between. There are 13 residues in the CDR3. The germline gives CDR1 SEHNR, CDR2 FQNEAQ (reference sequence). The CDR3 nucleotides read TGTGCCAGCAGCTCCCGGACAGACGCTGAAGCTTTCTTT. Protein sequence: CASSSRTDAEAFF.